The T cell receptor (beta chain) described here comes from a study of T-cell memory formation after mild COVID-19. The CDR3 is 15 residues long. Trimming took off 5 bases at V and 2 bases at J, with 15 bases between the two ends. Germline loops: CDR1 SGHRS, CDR2 YFSETQ. TCRdb called the 5' RACE reads again in MiXCR, with one record for every CDR3 protein. The table shows under 300,000 distinct CDR3 sequences, with roughly 8.2% occurring only once. Overall study results and limits: Contracting CD4+ clones sat mainly in CM and EM; CD8+ in EMRA. Pre-infection memory held some responding clones, suggesting pre-existing cross-reactive T cells responded.

This clonotype was counted between two and nine times. What it binds is not known. The receptor's source is a man younger than 35 who had mild COVID-19 (a few samples of this study predate the infection). Cell type and time point are not known. This chain links TRBV5-1 with TRBJ2-3, with D perhaps assigned TRBD1 or TRBD2 (5 bases each). Sequences were obtained from PBMCs or a T cell subset sorted from them (not recorded which). CDR3 region: CASREGTSHTDTQYF. DNA for the CDR3: TGCGCCAGCAGGGAAGGGACCTCGCACACAGATACGCAGTATTTT. The full variable domain, with the rest looked up from reference TRBV5-1 and TRBJ2-3, is KAGVTQTPRYLIKTRGQQVTLSCSPISGHRSVSWYQQTPGQGLQFLFEYFSETQRNKGNFPGRFSGRQFSNSRSEMNVSTLELGDSALYLCASREGTSHTDTQYFGPGTRLTVL.